This T cell receptor (beta chain) is from a study of blood T cell repertoires in COVID-19. Study-wide context: Whether acute or convalescent, the COVID-19 samples came from the United States, Italy and Spain.

This CDR3 spans 14 amino acids. Losses at the gene ends were 6 bases for V and 5 bases for J; bases not matched to a gene: 9. CDR1 is SQVTM, CDR2 ANQGSEA, per germline. Generated by immunoSEQ multiplex PCR, the TCRdb table keeps only in-frame clones and is missing some. The table lists about 30,000 clones, about 90% of them singletons. The TCR comes from a man between 60 and 75 years old with active COVID-19. The chain combines TRBV29-1 with TRBJ2-1; TRBD2 agrees at 8 bases. The source material was peripheral blood. The CDR3: CSVPKREYNNEQFF. The CDR3 region has the DNA TGCAGCGTCCCTAAGCGGGAGTATAACAATGAGCAGTTCTTC.